This T cell receptor (beta chain) was found in a study of T cell responses to AZD1222 COVID-19 vaccine. Whole-study results and caveats: Increased Spike-specific TCR breadth and depth were observed after two AZD1222 doses.

In regard to this clone: Its matching antigen is unknown.

The protocol was immunoSEQ multiplex PCR, while the TCRdb copy is restricted to in-frame clones and leaves out a portion. The sample gives 120,000 to 150,000 clones, 88% of which show up once; 2.5% to 3.5% is in the top ten. V lost 5 bases and J 9 bases, leaving 14 bases between the germline ends. The CDR3 has 13 residues. Per the germline V gene, CDR1 is LNHDA and CDR2 is SQIVND (reference sequence). The receptor was isolated from an adult who received the AZD1222 COVID-19 vaccine. The chain is built from TRBV19 and TRBJ2-1; D might be TRBD1 (6 bases). The material was peripheral blood, obtained 28 days after the second AZD1222 dose. CDR3 bases: TGTGCCAGTAGTGTCCAGGGACACACTGAGCAGTTCTTC. This encodes CASSVQGHTEQFF.